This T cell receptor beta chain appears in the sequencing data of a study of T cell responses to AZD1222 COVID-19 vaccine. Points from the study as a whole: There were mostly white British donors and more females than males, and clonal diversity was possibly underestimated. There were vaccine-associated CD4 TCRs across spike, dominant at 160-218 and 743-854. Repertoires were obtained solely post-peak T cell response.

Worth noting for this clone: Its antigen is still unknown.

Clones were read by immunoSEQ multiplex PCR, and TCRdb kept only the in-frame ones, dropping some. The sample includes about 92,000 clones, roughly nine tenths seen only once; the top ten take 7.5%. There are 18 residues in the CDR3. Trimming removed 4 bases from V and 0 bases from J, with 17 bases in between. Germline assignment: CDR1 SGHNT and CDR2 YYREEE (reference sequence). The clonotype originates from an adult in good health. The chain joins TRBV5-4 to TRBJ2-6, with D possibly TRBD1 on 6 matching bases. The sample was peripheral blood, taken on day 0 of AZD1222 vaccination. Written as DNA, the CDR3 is TGTGCCAGCAGCCCCCCCTATACAGGGCCCTCTGGGGCCAACGTCCTGACTTTC. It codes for CASSPPYTGPSGANVLTF.